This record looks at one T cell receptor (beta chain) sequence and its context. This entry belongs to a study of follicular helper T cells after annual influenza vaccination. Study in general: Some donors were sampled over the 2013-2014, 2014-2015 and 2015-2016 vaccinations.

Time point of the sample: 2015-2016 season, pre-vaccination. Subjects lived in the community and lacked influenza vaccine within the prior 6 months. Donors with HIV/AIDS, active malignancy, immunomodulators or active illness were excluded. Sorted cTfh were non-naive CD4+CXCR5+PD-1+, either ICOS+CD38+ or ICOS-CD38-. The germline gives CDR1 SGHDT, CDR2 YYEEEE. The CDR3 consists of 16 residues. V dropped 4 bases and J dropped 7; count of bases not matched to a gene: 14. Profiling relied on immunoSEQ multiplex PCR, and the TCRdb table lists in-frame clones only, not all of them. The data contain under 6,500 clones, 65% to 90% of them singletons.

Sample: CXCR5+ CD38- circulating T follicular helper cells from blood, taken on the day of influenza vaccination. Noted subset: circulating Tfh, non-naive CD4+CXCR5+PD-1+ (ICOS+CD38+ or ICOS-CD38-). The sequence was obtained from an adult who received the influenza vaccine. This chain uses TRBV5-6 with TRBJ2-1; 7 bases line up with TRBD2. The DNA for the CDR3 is TGTGCCAGCAGCCCCCTAGTGGGAGGGCCGAGGAATGAGCAGTTCTTC. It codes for CASSPLVGGPRNEQFF.